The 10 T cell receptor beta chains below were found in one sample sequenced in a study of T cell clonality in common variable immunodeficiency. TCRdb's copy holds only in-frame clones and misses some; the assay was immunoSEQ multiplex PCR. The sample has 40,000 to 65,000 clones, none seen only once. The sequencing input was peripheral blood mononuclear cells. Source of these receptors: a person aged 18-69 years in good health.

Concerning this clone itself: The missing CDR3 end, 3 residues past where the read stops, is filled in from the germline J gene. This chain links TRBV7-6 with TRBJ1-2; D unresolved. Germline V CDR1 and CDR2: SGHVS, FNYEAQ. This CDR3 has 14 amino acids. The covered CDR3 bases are TGTGCCAGCAGTTTCCGGGTTTCAGCGAATGAC. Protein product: CASSFRVSAND. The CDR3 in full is CASSFRVSANDYTF.

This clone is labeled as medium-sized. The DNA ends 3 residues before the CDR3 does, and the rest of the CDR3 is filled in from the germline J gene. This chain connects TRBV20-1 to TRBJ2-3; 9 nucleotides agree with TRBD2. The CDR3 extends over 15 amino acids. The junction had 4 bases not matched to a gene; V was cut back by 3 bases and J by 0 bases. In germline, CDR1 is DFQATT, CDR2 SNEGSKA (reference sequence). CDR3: CSASSGSPSTDTQYF. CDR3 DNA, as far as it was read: TGCAGTGCTAGTAGCGGGAGCCCTAGCACAGATACG.

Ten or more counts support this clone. The sequenced part of the CDR3 DNA is TGTGCCAGTAGTCCGATAGCGGGAGGGCAAGATACG. Its protein is CASSPIAGGQDT. The whole CDR3 sequence is CASSPIAGGQDTQYF. The V call is TRBV19, the J call TRBJ2-3, with TRBD2 matching over 11 bases. The read stops 3 residues short of the end of the CDR3; the missing end is completed from the germline J gene. The V and J ends lost 5 bases and 5 bases, in that order; junction bases with no gene match: 6. This CDR3 has 15 amino acids. The germline gives CDR1 LNHDA, CDR2 SQIVND (reference sequence).

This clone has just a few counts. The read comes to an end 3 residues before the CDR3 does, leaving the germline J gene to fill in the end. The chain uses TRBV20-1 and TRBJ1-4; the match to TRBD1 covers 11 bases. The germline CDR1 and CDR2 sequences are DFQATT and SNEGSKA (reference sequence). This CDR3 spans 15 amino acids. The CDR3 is CSASFPGQGDSPLFF. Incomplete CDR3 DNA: TGCAGTGCTAGCTTTCCGGGACAGGGGGATTCACCA.

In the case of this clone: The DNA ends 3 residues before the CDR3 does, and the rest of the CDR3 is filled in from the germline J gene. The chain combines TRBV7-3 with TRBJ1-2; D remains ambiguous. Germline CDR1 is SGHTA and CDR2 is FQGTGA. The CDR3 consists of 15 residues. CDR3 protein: CASSQNSGRADTYTF. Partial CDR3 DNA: TGTGCCAGCAGCCAAAACAGCGGGAGGGCGGATACC.

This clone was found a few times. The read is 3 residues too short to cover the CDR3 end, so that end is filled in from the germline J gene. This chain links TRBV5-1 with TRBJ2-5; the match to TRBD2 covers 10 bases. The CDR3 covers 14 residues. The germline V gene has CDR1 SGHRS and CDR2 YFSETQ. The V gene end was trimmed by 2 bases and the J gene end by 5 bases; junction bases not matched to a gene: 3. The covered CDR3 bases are TGCGCCAGCAGCTTTACTAGCGGGAAGGAGACC. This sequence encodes CASSFTSGKET. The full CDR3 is CASSFTSGKETQYF.

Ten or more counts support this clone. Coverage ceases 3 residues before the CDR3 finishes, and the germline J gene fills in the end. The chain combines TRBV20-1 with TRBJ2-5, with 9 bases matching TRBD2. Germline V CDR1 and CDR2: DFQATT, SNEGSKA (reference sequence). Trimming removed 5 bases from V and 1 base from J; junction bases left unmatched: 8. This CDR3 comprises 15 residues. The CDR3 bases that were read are TGCAGTGCTTCCACCGGGACTAGCCGCCAAGAGACC. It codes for CSASTGTSRQET. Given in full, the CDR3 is CSASTGTSRQETQYF.

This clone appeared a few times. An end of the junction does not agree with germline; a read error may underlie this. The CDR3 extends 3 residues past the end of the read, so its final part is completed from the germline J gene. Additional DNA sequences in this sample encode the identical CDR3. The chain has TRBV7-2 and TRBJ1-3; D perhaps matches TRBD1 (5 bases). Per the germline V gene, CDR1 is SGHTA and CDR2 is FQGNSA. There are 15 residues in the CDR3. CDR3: CASSLAGTLGNTIYF. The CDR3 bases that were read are TGTGCCAGCAGCTTAGCCGGGACTCTTGGAAACACT.

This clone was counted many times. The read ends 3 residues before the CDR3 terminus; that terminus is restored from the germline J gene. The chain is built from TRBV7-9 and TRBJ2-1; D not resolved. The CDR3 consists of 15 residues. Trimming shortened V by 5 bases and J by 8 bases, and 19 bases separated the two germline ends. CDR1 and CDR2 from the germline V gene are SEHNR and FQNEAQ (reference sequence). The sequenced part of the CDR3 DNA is TGTGCCAGCAGCCATACCCTTGACACCACAGATGAG. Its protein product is CASSHTLDTTDE. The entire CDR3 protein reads CASSHTLDTTDEQFF.

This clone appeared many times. Incomplete CDR3 DNA: TGTGCCAGCAGCTTCGTATCCAATGAG. This sequence encodes CASSFVSNE. The CDR3 in full is CASSFVSNEQFF. V is TRBV7-2 and J is TRBJ2-1; no clear D gene. Read sequence stops 3 residues before the CDR3 end, and the germline J gene provides the missing end. V lost 3 bases, J lost 6 bases, and 6 bases lay in between. The CDR3 contains 12 residues. Per germline, CDR1 SGHTA and CDR2 FQGNSA.